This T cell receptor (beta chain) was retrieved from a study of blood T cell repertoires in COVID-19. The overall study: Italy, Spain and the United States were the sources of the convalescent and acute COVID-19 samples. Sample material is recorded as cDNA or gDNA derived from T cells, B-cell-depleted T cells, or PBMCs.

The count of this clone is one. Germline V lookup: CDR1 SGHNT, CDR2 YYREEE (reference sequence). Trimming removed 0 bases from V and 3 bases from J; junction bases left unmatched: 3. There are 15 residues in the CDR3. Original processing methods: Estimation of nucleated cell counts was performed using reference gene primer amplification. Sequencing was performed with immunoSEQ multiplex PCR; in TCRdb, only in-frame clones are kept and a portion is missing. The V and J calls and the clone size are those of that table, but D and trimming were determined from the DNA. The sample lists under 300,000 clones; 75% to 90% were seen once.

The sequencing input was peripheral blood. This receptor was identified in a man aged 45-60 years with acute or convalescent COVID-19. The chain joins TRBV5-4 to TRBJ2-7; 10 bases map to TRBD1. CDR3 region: CASSLVGTGDYEQYF. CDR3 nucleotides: TGTGCCAGCAGCTTGGTCGGGACAGGGGACTACGAGCAGTACTTC. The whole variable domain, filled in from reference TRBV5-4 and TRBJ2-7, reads ETGVTQSPTHLIKTRGQQVTLRCSSQSGHNTVSWYQQALGQGPQFIFQYYREEENGRGNFPPRFSGLQFPNYSSELNVNALELDDSALYLCASSLVGTGDYEQYFGPGTRLTVT.